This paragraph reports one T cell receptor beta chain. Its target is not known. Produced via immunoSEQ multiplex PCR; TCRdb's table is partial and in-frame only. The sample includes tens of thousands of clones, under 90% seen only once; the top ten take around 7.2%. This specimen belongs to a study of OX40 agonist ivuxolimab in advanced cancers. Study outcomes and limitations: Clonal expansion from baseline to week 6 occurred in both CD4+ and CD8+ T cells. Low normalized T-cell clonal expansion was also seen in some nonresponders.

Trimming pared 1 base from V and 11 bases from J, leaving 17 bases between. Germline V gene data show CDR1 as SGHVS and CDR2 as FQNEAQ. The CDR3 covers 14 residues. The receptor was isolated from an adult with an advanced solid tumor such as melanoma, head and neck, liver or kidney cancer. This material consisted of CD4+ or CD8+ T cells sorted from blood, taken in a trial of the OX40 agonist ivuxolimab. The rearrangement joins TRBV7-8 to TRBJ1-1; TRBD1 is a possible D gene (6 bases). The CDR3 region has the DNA TGTGCCAGCAGCTTAGGTGGGGGGGCGCAATATGCTTTCTTT. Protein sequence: CASSLGGGAQYAFF.